Following are 27 T cell receptor beta chains from one sample sequenced in a study of blood T cell repertoires in COVID-19. The protocol was immunoSEQ multiplex PCR, while the TCRdb copy is restricted to in-frame clones and leaves out a portion. The sample includes roughly 15,000 clones, around 82% of them seen just once. The sequenced sample was peripheral blood. These receptor sequences come from an elderly man with active COVID-19.

The J gene is TRBJ2-2, the V gene TRBV6-5, with 8 bases aligning to TRBD2. Germline values: CDR1 MNHEY, CDR2 SVGAGI. The CDR3 contains 16 residues. The J segment lost 6 bases and the V segment lost 3 bases, leaving 9 bases of the junction unmatched. Here the CDR3 reads CASSYSPAGDPGELFF. For the CDR3, the DNA is TGTGCCAGCAGTTATTCCCCAGCGGGAGATCCCGGGGAGCTGTTTTTT.

The V and J genes are TRBV28 and TRBJ2-3, with 7 bases fitting TRBD1. Germline V gene sequence: CDR1 MDHEN, CDR2 SYDVKM. The V segment lost 6 bases and the J segment 4 bases; nucleotides outside the gene matches: 4. There are 13 residues in the CDR3. CDR3 bases: TGTGCCAGCAGCCTACAGGGGCCAGATACGCAGTATTTT. Amino acid sequence: CASSLQGPDTQYF.

V is TRBV29-1 and J is TRBJ2-7; D is uncertain. CDR1 is SQVTM and CDR2 is ANQGSEA in the germline V gene. This CDR3 has 16 amino acids. The V and J ends lost 5 bases and 6 bases respectively, with 26 bases between them. The CDR3 loop reads CSVLSPGRPPSSEQYF. Written as DNA, the CDR3 is TGCAGCGTTTTATCCCCCGGCCGACCTCCTTCTAGCGAGCAGTACTTC.

This chain joins TRBV25-1 and TRBJ2-3, with D perhaps TRBD2 (6 bases). Germline V lookup: CDR1 MGHDK, CDR2 SYGVNS. The CDR3 extends over 18 amino acids. V was cut by 2 bases and J by 1 base, with 19 bases left in between. The CDR3 loop is CASSEMGVRGTRTDTQYF. The CDR3 DNA sequence: TGTGCCAGCAGTGAAATGGGAGTTCGGGGGACCCGCACAGATACGCAGTATTTT.

This clone was picked up one time. The rearrangement joins TRBV19 to TRBJ2-3; D gene ambiguous. The CDR3 is made up of 12 amino acids. Germline lookup yields CDR1 LNHDA and CDR2 SQIVND (reference sequence). V was clipped by 2 bases and J by 6 bases, with 6 bases between them. The DNA of the CDR3 is TGTGCCAGTAGTATAATCAGTGATACGCAGTATTTT. Protein: CASSIISDTQYF.

This chain uses TRBV18 with TRBJ2-1; 14 bases align to TRBD2. The germline CDR1 and CDR2 sequences are KGHSH and LQKENI. This CDR3 has 16 residues. With V trimmed by 3 bases and J by 6 bases, 4 bases remained unmatched. The CDR3 nucleotides are TGTGCCAGCTCACCGGGGGGGACTAGCGGGAGCAATGAGCAGTTCTTC. Its translation is CASSPGGTSGSNEQFF.

This clone was found once. The chain carries TRBV5-4 and TRBJ1-2, with TRBD1 as a possible D gene (5 bases). Germline V lookup: CDR1 SGHNT, CDR2 YYREEE (reference sequence). V lost 0 bases, J lost 8 bases, and 8 bases lay in between. The CDR3 spans 12 residues. The CDR3 reads CASSLAGGGYTF. The CDR3 DNA reads as TGTGCCAGCAGCTTGGCCGGGGGGGGCTACACCTTC.

V is TRBV14 and J is TRBJ2-1, with D possibly being TRBD2 (5 bases). CDR1 is SGHDN, CDR2 FVKESK, per germline. Trimming stripped 2 bases from V and 3 bases from J, with 17 bases between. This CDR3 spans 17 amino acids. CDR3 sequence reads: CASSQHEGSSVYNEQFF. The CDR3 DNA follows: TGTGCCAGCAGCCAACATGAAGGGAGTAGCGTCTACAATGAGCAGTTCTTC.

V is TRBV7-2 and J is TRBJ1-6; 12 nucleotides align to TRBD1. After removal of 5 bases from V and 10 bases from J, the junction contained 12 bases not matched to a gene. CDR1 and CDR2 (germline): SGHTA, FQGNSA. This CDR3 contains 17 residues. In DNA form, the CDR3 reads TGTGCCAGCAGCCCGACGGCCGGGACAGGGGGCAGATCACCCCTCCACTTT. It is translated as CASSPTAGTGGRSPLHF.

This clone was recorded once. The chain couples TRBV29-1 to TRBJ1-1; 8 nucleotides agree with TRBD1. This CDR3 is 12 amino acids long. Unmatched junction bases numbered 8, after V lost 4 bases and J lost 10 bases. CDR1 and CDR2 (germline): SQVTM, ANQGSEA. In DNA form, the CDR3 reads TGCAGCGTTGCCTCGACAGGGGACAGAGCTTTCTTT. Residues: CSVASTGDRAFF.

The genes are TRBV28 and TRBJ2-3; 9 positions agree with TRBD2. CDR3 length: 17 amino acids. Germline loops: CDR1 MDHEN, CDR2 SYDVKM. Unmatched junction bases numbered 16, after V lost 6 bases and J lost 6 bases. This chain's CDR3 is CASSRSALAGPGDTQYF. As DNA, the CDR3 is TGTGCCAGCAGCCGATCGGCGCTAGCGGGACCGGGGGATACGCAGTATTTT.

V gene TRBV7-2 combines with J gene TRBJ1-1; 7 nucleotides align to TRBD1. There are 13 residues in the CDR3. CDR1 and CDR2 (germline): SGHTA, FQGNSA. Unmatched junction bases numbered 5, after V lost 10 bases and J lost 0 bases. Here the CDR3 reads CATNDRVNTEAFF. CDR3 DNA: TGTGCCACCAACGACAGGGTGAACACTGAAGCTTTCTTT.

This rearrangement joins TRBV7-2 to TRBJ2-2; TRBD2 aligns across 9 bases. J was trimmed by 5 bases and V by 0 bases; bases with no gene match: 10. This CDR3 region has 18 residues. Germline assignment: CDR1 SGHTA and CDR2 FQGNSA. The CDR3 DNA follows: TGTGCCAGCAGCTTAGCGCTTCTAGCGGGACTCGAGACCGGGGAGCTGTTTTTT. This sequence encodes CASSLALLAGLETGELFF.

The rearrangement links TRBV29-1 to TRBJ2-1; tentatively, D is TRBD2 (5 bases). Per the germline V gene, CDR1 is SQVTM and CDR2 is ANQGSEA. V was trimmed by 0 bases and J by 9 bases, leaving 12 bases between them. This CDR3 has 13 residues. The CDR3 nucleotides read TGCAGCGTTGAAGAAGAATCCGGAGGTGAGCAGTTCTTC. It specifies CSVEEESGGEQFF.

In this sample, this clone turned up once. V usage is TRBV27 and J usage is TRBJ2-1, with 16 bases lining up with TRBD2. From germline, CDR1 is MNHEY and CDR2 SMNVEV (reference sequence). J lost 6 bases, V lost 3 bases, and 8 bases had no gene match. This CDR3 contains 18 residues. The CDR3 protein is CASSFLSGLAGGPNEQFF. The CDR3 DNA is TGTGCCAGCAGTTTCCTCTCGGGACTAGCGGGAGGGCCCAATGAGCAGTTCTTC.

Remarks on this clone: Other DNA variants within this sample encode the same CDR3. The chain combines TRBV5-4 with TRBJ1-1; D is ambiguous. From germline, CDR1 is SGHNT and CDR2 YYREEE (reference sequence). This CDR3 spans 12 amino acids. The ends were cut back, 0 bases at V and 5 bases at J, with 5 bases in the middle. The CDR3 loop is CASSLGATEAFF. CDR3 sequence (DNA): TGTGCCAGCAGCTTGGGGGCTACTGAAGCTTTCTTT. The full variable domain, its missing parts supplied by reference TRBV5-4 and TRBJ1-1, is ETGVTQSPTHLIKTRGQQVTLRCSSQSGHNTVSWYQQALGQGPQFIFQYYREEENGRGNFPPRFSGLQFPNYSSELNVNALELDDSALYLCASSLGATEAFFGQGTRLTVV.

This clone has just one count. The chain uses TRBV18 and TRBJ2-3; 7 nucleotides match TRBD2. Germline V gene sequence: CDR1 KGHSH, CDR2 LQKENI. The CDR3 is 16 residues long. The trim removed 3 bases at V and 0 bases at J, leaving 6 bases unmatched. Here the CDR3 reads CASSPGSSGSTDTQYF. The CDR3 bases are TGTGCCAGCTCACCCGGTAGTAGCGGGAGCACAGATACGCAGTATTTT.

V and J are TRBV21-1 and TRBJ1-2; no DNA check was done on the table's D call, TRBD1. TRBV21-1 is reported as a pseudogene. CDR3 length equals 17 residues. The CDR3 nucleotides read TGTGCCAGCAGCAAAGGGGGACAGGGGGAAGCTAACTATGGCTACACCTTC. As protein: CASSKGGQGEANYGYTF.

The chain uses TRBV29-1 and TRBJ1-1; 7 bases line up with TRBD1. V lost 7 bases and J lost 8; bases outside the gene matches: 10. The CDR3 runs 12 residues. Germline CDR1 is SQVTM and CDR2 is ANQGSEA. CDR3 loop: CSALNWDREAFF. As DNA, the CDR3 is TGCAGCGCATTAAATTGGGACAGAGAAGCTTTCTTT. Drawing the rest from reference TRBV29-1 and TRBJ1-1, the complete variable domain is SAVISQKPSRDICQRGTSLTIQCQVDSQVTMMFWYRQQPGQSLTLIATANQGSEATYESGFVIDKFPISRPNLTFSTLTVSNMSPEDSSIYLCSALNWDREAFFGQGTRLTVV.

This chain links TRBV6-4 with TRBJ1-2, with D unresolved. The CDR3 is 14 amino acids. Germline V gene lookup returns CDR1 MRHNA and CDR2 SNTAGT. Trimming took off 7 bases at V and 4 bases at J, with 16 bases between the two ends. The CDR3 protein is CASTPEAGSYGYTF. The CDR3 nucleotides read TGTGCCAGCACTCCCGAGGCGGGGTCCTATGGCTACACCTTC.

The rearrangement uses TRBV28 and TRBJ1-2; D may be TRBD1 (6 bases). This CDR3 comprises 14 residues. Germline CDR1 MDHEN, CDR2 SYDVKM. Trimming took off 6 bases at V and 1 base at J, with 12 bases between the two ends. This CDR3 reads CASSPGQNNYGYTF. As DNA, the CDR3 is TGTGCCAGCAGCCCCGGACAGAATAACTATGGCTACACCTTC.

The V call is TRBV27, the J call TRBJ2-7; the match to TRBD2 covers 9 bases. V gave up 5 bases and J gave up 2 bases; unmatched junction bases: 16. The CDR3 sequence is 18 residues long. Germline CDR1 and CDR2: MNHEY and SMNVEV (reference sequence). CDR3 nucleotides: TGTGCCAGCAGTCCCCTTAGCAGGGGACTAGCAGGCGCCTACGAGCAGTACTTC. Its translation: CASSPLSRGLAGAYEQYF.

V usage is TRBV5-1 and J usage is TRBJ1-2; D unclear. Trimming cost V 4 bases and J 4 bases, with 14 bases left between them. CDR1 and CDR2 from the germline V gene are SGHRS and YFSETQ. This CDR3 spans 14 amino acids. In DNA form, the CDR3 reads TGCGCCAGCAGCCACGGGGTCAGGTCCTATGGCTACACCTTC. Its translation: CASSHGVRSYGYTF.

In this sample, this clone turned up a few times. The rearrangement joins TRBV2 to TRBJ2-3; no firm D call. Trimming left V 5 bases short and J 4 bases short, with 7 bases between. The CDR3 is made up of 12 amino acids. Germline values: CDR1 SNHLY, CDR2 FYNNEI. CDR3 protein: CASSLEADTQYF. CDR3 bases: TGTGCCAGCAGTCTCGAGGCAGATACGCAGTATTTT.

This clone was found a few times. The genes are TRBV5-1 and TRBJ2-7, with TRBD2 matching over 12 bases. The germline V gene encodes CDR1 SGHRS and CDR2 YFSETQ. V shed 6 bases and J 4 bases; nucleotides not matched to a gene: 8. This CDR3 is built from 15 residues. CDR3 sequence (DNA): TGCGCCAGCAAAAGACTAGCGGGAGCAGAATACGAGCAGTACTTC. Translating gives CASKRLAGAEYEQYF.

CDR3 DNA sequence: TGTGCCAGCAGCCAACGAAGCGGGAGACGGAGCACCGGGGAGCTGTTTTTT. Encoded protein: CASSQRSGRRSTGELFF. The rearrangement links TRBV3-1 (or the pseudogene TRBV3-2) to TRBJ2-2, with 8 bases identical to TRBD2. The germline CDR1 and CDR2 sequences are LGHDT and YNNKEL (reference sequence). V trimming: 2 bases; J trimming: 4 bases; junction bases outside the gene matches: 9. The CDR3 sequence is 17 residues long.

The J gene is TRBJ1-5, the V gene TRBV2; maybe TRBD1 (5 bases). Germline assignment: CDR1 SNHLY and CDR2 FYNNEI. V lost 6 bases to trimming and J lost 6 bases, with 18 bases between them. The CDR3 loop spans 15 amino acids. The CDR3 is CASRLIPGGSQPQHF. The CDR3 nucleotides are TGTGCCAGCAGGCTGATCCCCGGGGGATCTCAGCCCCAGCATTTT.